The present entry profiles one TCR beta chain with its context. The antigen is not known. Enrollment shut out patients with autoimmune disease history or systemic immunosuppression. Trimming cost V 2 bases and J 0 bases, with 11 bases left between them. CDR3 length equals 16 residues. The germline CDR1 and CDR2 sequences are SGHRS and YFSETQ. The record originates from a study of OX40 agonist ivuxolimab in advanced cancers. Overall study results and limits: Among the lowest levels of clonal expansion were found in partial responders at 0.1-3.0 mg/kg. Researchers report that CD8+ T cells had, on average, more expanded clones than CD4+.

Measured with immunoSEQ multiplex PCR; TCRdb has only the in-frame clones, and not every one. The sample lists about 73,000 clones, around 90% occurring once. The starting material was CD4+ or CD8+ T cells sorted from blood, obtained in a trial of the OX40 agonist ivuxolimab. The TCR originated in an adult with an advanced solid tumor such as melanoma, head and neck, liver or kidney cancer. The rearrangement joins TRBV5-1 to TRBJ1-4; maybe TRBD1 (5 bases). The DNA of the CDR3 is TGCGCCAGCAGCTTCAGGGCAGATGCAACTAATGAAAAACTGTTTTTT. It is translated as CASSFRADATNEKLFF.